A selection of T cell receptor beta chains follows, all from one sample in a study of neurological immune-mediated disorders. Using its own MiXCR run on the 5' RACE reads, TCRdb lists one record per CDR3 protein. The sample yields 18,000 or so distinct CDR3 sequences, roughly 15% seen once. The sample taken for sequencing was CD4+ T cells from blood. The receptors were gathered from a woman aged 60-75 years with HTLV-1-associated myelopathy (HAM/TSP). Each CDR3 is given with its conserved first and last residue. The D gene is left open where the match is weak. A row's size may be missing; if present it is once, few, many or a size class.

d_call: TRBD2; j_call: TRBJ2-7; clone_size: many; v_call: TRBV20-1; cdr3_nt: TGCAGTGCTAGACTAGCGGGAGGTCTCACCTACGAGCAGTACTTC; cdr3_aa: CSARLAGGLTYEQYF
d_call: .; j_call: TRBJ2-3; clone_size: many; v_call: TRBV7-2; cdr3_nt: TGTGCCAGCAGCCCCAACCGACGGGGGAAGGGGGCAGATACGCAGTATTTT; cdr3_aa: CASSPNRRGKGADTQYF
d_call: .; j_call: TRBJ2-3; clone_size: many; v_call: TRBV20-1; cdr3_nt: TGCAGTGCTAGACGCATCCCAGATACGCAGTATTTT; cdr3_aa: CSARRIPDTQYF
d_call: TRBD1; j_call: TRBJ1-1; clone_size: many; v_call: TRBV5-1; cdr3_nt: TGCGCCAGCAGCCCTGGGACAGGGCTAATTATGGGAAACACTGAAGCTTTCTTT; cdr3_aa: CASSPGTGLIMGNTEAFF
d_call: .; j_call: TRBJ2-2; clone_size: many; v_call: TRBV6-2/TRBV6-3; cdr3_nt: TGTGCCAGCAGTCTCCAGGTTAACACCGGGGAGCTGTTTTTT; cdr3_aa: CASSLQVNTGELFF
d_call: TRBD2; j_call: TRBJ2-1; clone_size: many; v_call: TRBV7-2; cdr3_nt: TGTGCCAGCAGCTTAGGTTGGGAGGGTTTCAATGAGCAGTTCTTC; cdr3_aa: CASSLGWEGFNEQFF
d_call: .; j_call: TRBJ1-2; clone_size: many; v_call: TRBV9; cdr3_nt: TGTGCCAGCAGCCCTTCGATATCTAACTATGGCTACACCTTC; cdr3_aa: CASSPSISNYGYTF
d_call: .; j_call: TRBJ2-4; clone_size: many; v_call: TRBV20-1; cdr3_nt: TGCAGTGCCGATCTCCGAGGGGTAGCCAAAAACATTCAGTACTTC; cdr3_aa: CSADLRGVAKNIQYF
d_call: .; j_call: TRBJ2-1; clone_size: many; v_call: TRBV5-1; cdr3_nt: TGCGCCAGCAGCTTGGCTTACACTCTGGATGAGCAGTTCTTC; cdr3_aa: CASSLAYTLDEQFF
d_call: .; j_call: TRBJ2-5; clone_size: medium-sized; v_call: TRBV12-3/TRBV12-4; cdr3_nt: TGTGCCAGCATCAGGGACTTACGAGAGACCCAGTACTTC; cdr3_aa: CASIRDLRETQYF
d_call: TRBD1; j_call: TRBJ1-1; clone_size: many; v_call: TRBV20-1; cdr3_nt: TGCAGTGCTAGAGATTCTTGGGACAGGGGTGCGAACACTGAAGCTTTCTTT; cdr3_aa: CSARDSWDRGANTEAFF
d_call: TRBD1; j_call: TRBJ2-7; clone_size: many; v_call: TRBV20-1; cdr3_nt: TGCAGTGCTGGGCCCGACAGGGTCGAGCAGTACTTC; cdr3_aa: CSAGPDRVEQYF
d_call: TRBD1; j_call: TRBJ1-5; clone_size: few; v_call: TRBV6-2/TRBV6-3; cdr3_nt: TGTGCCAGCAGTTGGGGACAGGGGGCCGAGAGCAATCAGCCCCAGCATTTT; cdr3_aa: CASSWGQGAESNQPQHF
d_call: .; j_call: TRBJ2-3; clone_size: many; v_call: TRBV14; cdr3_nt: TGTGCCAGCAGCCAAGATCTTGGGGGCCGCACAGATACGCAGTATTTT; cdr3_aa: CASSQDLGGRTDTQYF
d_call: TRBD1; j_call: TRBJ2-1; clone_size: many; v_call: TRBV3-1; cdr3_nt: TGTGCCAGCAGCCCCATCGGACAGGGGGCTGGCAATGAGCAGTTCTTC; cdr3_aa: CASSPIGQGAGNEQFF
d_call: .; j_call: TRBJ2-2; clone_size: few; v_call: TRBV7-6; cdr3_nt: TGTGCCAGCAGCTTAGAGGGCGCCAGCCTAGGGGAGCTGTTTTTT; cdr3_aa: CASSLEGASLGELFF
d_call: .; j_call: TRBJ2-3; clone_size: many; v_call: TRBV5-1; cdr3_nt: TGCGCCAGCAGCTTGAAGATAGATACGCAGTATTTT; cdr3_aa: CASSLKIDTQYF
d_call: .; j_call: TRBJ2-3; clone_size: .; v_call: TRBV20-1; cdr3_nt: TGCAGTGCTAGAGAGCCGGGACCCACAGATACGCAGTATTTT; cdr3_aa: CSAREPGPTDTQYF
d_call: .; j_call: TRBJ1-1; clone_size: many; v_call: TRBV18; cdr3_nt: TGTGCCAGCTCACCACCCACAACCCATAAAGAAGCTTTCTTT; cdr3_aa: CASSPPTTHKEAFF
d_call: .; j_call: TRBJ2-1; clone_size: .; v_call: TRBV5-1; cdr3_nt: TGCGCCAGCATCTTCCCAGGGAGCTCCTACAATGAGCAGTTCTTC; cdr3_aa: CASIFPGSSYNEQFF
d_call: TRBD1; j_call: TRBJ2-2; clone_size: many; v_call: TRBV2; cdr3_nt: TGTGCCAGCAGCTTAGAACAGGACAGGGACGGCGGGGAGCTGTTTTTT; cdr3_aa: CASSLEQDRDGGELFF
d_call: TRBD2; j_call: TRBJ2-7; clone_size: .; v_call: TRBV5-1; cdr3_nt: TGCGCCAGCAGCTTACGGGGGACTAGCGCACCCGGGGGGCAGTACTTC; cdr3_aa: CASSLRGTSAPGGQYF
d_call: TRBD1; j_call: TRBJ2-3; clone_size: many; v_call: TRBV7-9; cdr3_nt: TGTGCCAGCAGCTCAGTGGGACAGGGGCAGCTGAATACGCAGTATTTT; cdr3_aa: CASSSVGQGQLNTQYF
d_call: TRBD1; j_call: TRBJ2-1; clone_size: many; v_call: TRBV15; cdr3_nt: TGTGCCACCAGCAGAGATCGGGACAGTCGATACAATGAGCAGTTCTTC; cdr3_aa: CATSRDRDSRYNEQFF
d_call: TRBD2; j_call: TRBJ2-2; clone_size: many; v_call: TRBV7-2; cdr3_nt: TGTGCCAGCAGCCGACGCGGGGGGGTGGACACCGGGGAGCTGTTTTTT; cdr3_aa: CASSRRGGVDTGELFF
d_call: TRBD2; j_call: TRBJ2-7; clone_size: .; v_call: TRBV4-2; cdr3_nt: TGTGCCAGCAGCCCGATCCCAACGGGGGGTAAGGATGAGCAGTTC; cdr3_aa: CASSPIPTGGKDEQF
d_call: .; j_call: TRBJ2-7; clone_size: .; v_call: TRBV5-1; cdr3_nt: TGCGCCAGCAGCTTGGGGGTTGGACGGGGCTCCTACGAGCAGTACTTC; cdr3_aa: CASSLGVGRGSYEQYF
d_call: .; j_call: TRBJ1-3; clone_size: many; v_call: TRBV9; cdr3_nt: TGTGCCAGCAGCGTAGGTCATCAGAGCTCTGGAAACACCATATATTTT; cdr3_aa: CASSVGHQSSGNTIYF
d_call: .; j_call: TRBJ2-2; clone_size: few; v_call: TRBV5-1; cdr3_nt: .; cdr3_aa: CASSFYICSAYEAGAGELFF
d_call: .; j_call: TRBJ1-1; clone_size: .; v_call: TRBV20-1; cdr3_nt: TGCAGTGCTAGAATATTGAGCACTGAATCTTTCTTT; cdr3_aa: CSARILSTESFF
d_call: .; j_call: TRBJ1-2; clone_size: many; v_call: TRBV10-3; cdr3_nt: TGTGCCAGCGTCCGAACCGGGGTCAACTATGGCTACACCTTC; cdr3_aa: CASVRTGVNYGYTF
d_call: .; j_call: TRBJ1-5; clone_size: few; v_call: TRBV7-2; cdr3_nt: .; cdr3_aa: CASSFYICSASEDPGQPQHF
d_call: TRBD2; j_call: TRBJ2-1; clone_size: many; v_call: TRBV12-3/TRBV12-4; cdr3_nt: TGTGCCAGCAGTTTTGATTGGGGTCTAGCGGGAGTCGATGAGCAGTTCTTC; cdr3_aa: CASSFDWGLAGVDEQFF
d_call: .; j_call: TRBJ1-4; clone_size: many; v_call: TRBV27; cdr3_nt: TGTGCCAGCAGGCCCAACCTTTCCGGCGAAAAACTGTTTTTT; cdr3_aa: CASRPNLSGEKLFF
d_call: TRBD1; j_call: TRBJ1-1; clone_size: large; v_call: TRBV4-1; cdr3_nt: TGCGCCAGCAGCCAGGGGACAGGGGGTTCAAACACTGAAGCTTTCTTT; cdr3_aa: CASSQGTGGSNTEAFF
d_call: TRBD1; j_call: TRBJ1-3; clone_size: many; v_call: TRBV11-2; cdr3_nt: TGTGCCAGCAGCGTGACAGGGAGCTCTGGAAACACCATATATTTT; cdr3_aa: CASSVTGSSGNTIYF
d_call: .; j_call: TRBJ2-6; clone_size: many; v_call: TRBV2; cdr3_nt: TGTGCCAGCACTTACAGGGCCAGAAGCTCTGGGGCCAACGTCCTGACTTTC; cdr3_aa: CASTYRARSSGANVLTF
d_call: TRBD1; j_call: TRBJ1-1; clone_size: many; v_call: TRBV27; cdr3_nt: TGTGCCAGCAGTCCCTGGACAGGGGGGAACACTGAAGCTTTCTTT; cdr3_aa: CASSPWTGGNTEAFF
d_call: .; j_call: TRBJ1-3; clone_size: many; v_call: TRBV7-9; cdr3_nt: TGTGCCAGCAGCCAGGGACACGCCGGCTCTGGAAACACCATATATTTT; cdr3_aa: CASSQGHAGSGNTIYF
d_call: TRBD1; j_call: TRBJ1-5; clone_size: many; v_call: TRBV3-1; cdr3_nt: TGTGCCAGCAGCCAAGGGACAGGGGGGTCGGGCAATCAGCCCCAGCATTTT; cdr3_aa: CASSQGTGGSGNQPQHF
d_call: .; j_call: TRBJ2-6; clone_size: many; v_call: TRBV9; cdr3_nt: TGTGCCAGCAGCCAGCACTCCTCTGGGGCCAACGTCCTGACTTTC; cdr3_aa: CASSQHSSGANVLTF
d_call: .; j_call: TRBJ1-1; clone_size: many; v_call: TRBV25-1; cdr3_nt: TGTGCCAGCAGTGCTACATTTGGACGGTTTGAAGCTTTCTTT; cdr3_aa: CASSATFGRFEAFF
d_call: TRBD2; j_call: TRBJ2-1; clone_size: few; v_call: TRBV20-1; cdr3_nt: TGCAGTGCTAGAGGGCCCGGGCGGGAGGGCTTGAATGAGCAGTTCTTC; cdr3_aa: CSARGPGREGLNEQFF
d_call: TRBD2; j_call: TRBJ2-1; clone_size: .; v_call: TRBV11-2; cdr3_nt: TGTGCCAGCAGCTTTAGTCCGGGAGGGGGCAATGAGCAGTTCTTC; cdr3_aa: CASSFSPGGGNEQFF
d_call: .; j_call: TRBJ2-6; clone_size: many; v_call: TRBV3-1; cdr3_nt: TGTGCCAGCAGCCACGGTAGGCCTGGGGCCAACGTCCTGACTTTC; cdr3_aa: CASSHGRPGANVLTF
d_call: .; j_call: TRBJ1-2; clone_size: many; v_call: TRBV3-1; cdr3_nt: TGTGCCAGCAGCCAATCGGAGGGGGAGGCTGGTGGCTACACCTTC; cdr3_aa: CASSQSEGEAGGYTF
d_call: TRBD2; j_call: TRBJ2-2; clone_size: medium-sized; v_call: TRBV7-9; cdr3_nt: TGTGCCAGCAGCAGGACTAGCGGGAGAGGGACCGGGGAGCTGTTTTTT; cdr3_aa: CASSRTSGRGTGELFF
d_call: .; j_call: TRBJ1-5; clone_size: many; v_call: TRBV20-1; cdr3_nt: TGCAGTGCTAGAGCCCCCATTAGCAATCAGCCCCAGCATTTT; cdr3_aa: CSARAPISNQPQHF
d_call: TRBD1; j_call: TRBJ2-2; clone_size: few; v_call: TRBV28; cdr3_nt: TGTGCCAGCAGTTTAACGACAGGGGACACCGGGGAGCTGTTTTTT; cdr3_aa: CASSLTTGDTGELFF
d_call: TRBD1; j_call: TRBJ1-2; clone_size: many; v_call: TRBV5-1; cdr3_nt: TGCGCCAGCAGCTTGAGAACAGGGGACTATGGCTACACCTTC; cdr3_aa: CASSLRTGDYGYTF
d_call: .; j_call: TRBJ1-2; clone_size: many; v_call: TRBV5-1; cdr3_nt: TGCGCCAGCAGCTTGGTGTTTGGGGACAACTATGGCTACACCTTC; cdr3_aa: CASSLVFGDNYGYTF
d_call: TRBD1; j_call: TRBJ2-2; clone_size: .; v_call: TRBV5-1; cdr3_nt: TGCGCCAGCATTACTCGGACAGGGAACACCGGGGAGCTGTTTTTT; cdr3_aa: CASITRTGNTGELFF
d_call: .; j_call: TRBJ2-1; clone_size: many; v_call: TRBV20-1; cdr3_nt: TGCAGTGCTAGCGGTTTGTCCAATGAGCAGTTCTTC; cdr3_aa: CSASGLSNEQFF
d_call: .; j_call: TRBJ1-1; clone_size: many; v_call: TRBV11-3; cdr3_nt: TGTGCCAGCAGCTTAAACGCCGACACTGAAGCTTTCTTT; cdr3_aa: CASSLNADTEAFF
d_call: TRBD1; j_call: TRBJ1-6; clone_size: many; v_call: TRBV20-1; cdr3_nt: TGCAGTGCTGCGGACAGGGGCGTAAATTCACCCCTCCACTTT; cdr3_aa: CSAADRGVNSPLHF
d_call: .; j_call: TRBJ1-3; clone_size: .; v_call: TRBV13; cdr3_nt: .; cdr3_aa: CASSFYICSAADRVRGNTIYF
d_call: .; j_call: TRBJ2-7; clone_size: many; v_call: TRBV12-3/TRBV12-4; cdr3_nt: TGTGCCAGCAGTCCCCGACGACCCGGCGGGGGCGCTTCCTCCTACGAGCAGTACTTC; cdr3_aa: CASSPRRPGGGASSYEQYF
d_call: TRBD1; j_call: TRBJ1-2; clone_size: .; v_call: TRBV12-5; cdr3_nt: TGTGCAAGTGGTTTGGGCCTGGACAGGGGGCTGGACTATGGCTACACCTTC; cdr3_aa: CASGLGLDRGLDYGYTF
d_call: .; j_call: TRBJ1-1; clone_size: .; v_call: TRBV20-1; cdr3_nt: TGCAGTACCCTCCTCCCCAGGGGGAACACTGAAGCTTTCTTT; cdr3_aa: CSTLLPRGNTEAFF
d_call: .; j_call: TRBJ2-7; clone_size: many; v_call: TRBV7-2; cdr3_nt: TGTGCCAGCAGCTTAGAGGGTTCCAAACAGTACTTC; cdr3_aa: CASSLEGSKQYF